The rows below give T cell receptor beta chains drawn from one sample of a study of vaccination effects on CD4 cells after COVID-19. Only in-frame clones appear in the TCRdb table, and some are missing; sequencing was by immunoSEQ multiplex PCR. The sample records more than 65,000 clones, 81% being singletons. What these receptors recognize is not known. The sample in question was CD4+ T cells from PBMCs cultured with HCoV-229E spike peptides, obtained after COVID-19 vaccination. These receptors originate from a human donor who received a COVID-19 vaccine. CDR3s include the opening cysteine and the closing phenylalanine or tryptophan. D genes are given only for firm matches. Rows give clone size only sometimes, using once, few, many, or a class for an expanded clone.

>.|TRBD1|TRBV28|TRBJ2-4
TGTGCCAGCAGGGACAGGGGATACATTCAGTACTTC
CASRDRGYIQYF
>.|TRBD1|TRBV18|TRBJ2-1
TGTGCCAGCTCACCAACGACAGGGGGATCCTACAATGAGCAGTTCTTC
CASSPTTGGSYNEQFF
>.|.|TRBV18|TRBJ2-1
TGTGCCAGCTCACCACTGACAGCAGACTTCAATGAGCAGTTCTTC
CASSPLTADFNEQFF
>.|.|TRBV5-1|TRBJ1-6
TGCGCCAGCAGCTACCGGGCCGCAAATTCACCCCTCCACTTT
CASSYRAANSPLHF
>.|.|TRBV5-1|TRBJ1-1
TGCGCCAGCAGCTACGGAGACGGGCCGAACACTGAAGCTTTCTTT
CASSYGDGPNTEAFF
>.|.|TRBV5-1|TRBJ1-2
TGCGCCAGCAGCTTACGGGATCACTATGGCTACACCTTC
CASSLRDHYGYTF
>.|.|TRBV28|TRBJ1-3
TGTGCCAGCAGCAGCGGAGGGTACGGAAACACCATATATTTT
CASSSGGYGNTIYF
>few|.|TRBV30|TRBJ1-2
TGTGCCTGGACCCACGGGTATGGCTACACCTTC
CAWTHGYGYTF
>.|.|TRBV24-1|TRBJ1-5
TGTGCCACCAGTGATTTCGGGGATAAACCCCAGCATTTT
CATSDFGDKPQHF
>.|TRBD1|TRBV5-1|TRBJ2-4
TGCGCCAGCAGCTGGACACCGGGACAGGGATCTGAGTCAGCCAAAAACATTCAGTACTTC
CASSWTPGQGSESAKNIQYF
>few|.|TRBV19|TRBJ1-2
TGTGCCAGTAGCCCATCCGGACAGTCTAGGGGCTACACCTTC
CASSPSGQSRGYTF
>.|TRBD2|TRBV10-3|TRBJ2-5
TGTGCCATCTCTCTCACTAGCGGGGGAGAGACCCAGTACTTC
CAISLTSGGETQYF
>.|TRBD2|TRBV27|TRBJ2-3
TGTGCCAGCAGATCCGAGCGGGGGGCCCCGAGCACAGATACGCAGTATTTT
CASRSERGAPSTDTQYF
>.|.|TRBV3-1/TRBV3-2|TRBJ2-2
TGTGCCAGCAGCCAAGAACAGCCGTTGGGCACCGGGGAGCTGTTTTTT
CASSQEQPLGTGELFF
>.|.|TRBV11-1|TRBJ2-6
TGTGCCAGCAGCTTAAACGGCGCCCGGGCCAACGTCCTGACTTTC
CASSLNGARANVLTF
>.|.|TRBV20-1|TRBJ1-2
TGCAGTGCTAGCAGAGGCTATGGCTACACCTTC
CSASRGYGYTF
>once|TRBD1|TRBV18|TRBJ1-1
TGTGCCAGCTCACCCGGGACAGGGGGGTATAAGGGTGAAGCTTTCTTT
CASSPGTGGYKGEAFF
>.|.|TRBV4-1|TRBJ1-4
TGCGCCAGCAGCCGCAGGGTTCTAACTAATGAAAAACTGTTTTTT
CASSRRVLTNEKLFF
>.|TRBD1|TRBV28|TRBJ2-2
TGTGCCGTCCGGGACAGGGGAGGAGCCGGGGAGCTGTTTTTT
CAVRDRGGAGELFF
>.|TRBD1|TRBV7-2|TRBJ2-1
TGTGCCAGCGGACAGGGACAGAACAATGAGCAGTTCTTC
CASGQGQNNEQFF
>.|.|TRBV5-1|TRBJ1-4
TGCGCCAGCAGCGGGTCCAACGGGGCTAATGAAAAACTGTTTTTT
CASSGSNGANEKLFF
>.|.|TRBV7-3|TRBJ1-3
TGTGCCAGCTCGGACAGCCATTCTGGGGGGACCATATATTTT
CASSDSHSGGTIYF
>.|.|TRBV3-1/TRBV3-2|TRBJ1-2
TGTGCCAGCAGCCAAGATTGGGGAGTCTCTGGCTACACCTTC
CASSQDWGVSGYTF
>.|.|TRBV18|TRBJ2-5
TGTGCCAGCTCACCATTCCGGGACCAAGAGACCCAGTACTTC
CASSPFRDQETQYF
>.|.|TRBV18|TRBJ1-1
TGTGCCAGCTCACCCGGGACAAGTATGAACACTGAAGCTTTCTTT
CASSPGTSMNTEAFF
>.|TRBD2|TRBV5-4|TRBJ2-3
TGTGCCAGCAGCCACGGACTAGCGGGGGGGCTCGATACGCAGTATTTT
CASSHGLAGGLDTQYF
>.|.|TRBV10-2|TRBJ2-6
TGCGCCAGCAGTGAGGTGGGCGCCAACGTCCTGACTTTC
CASSEVGANVLTF
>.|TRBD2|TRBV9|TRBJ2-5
TGTGCCAGCAGCCCCTGGGTCCGGGGGGAAGAGACCCAGTACTTC
CASSPWVRGEETQYF
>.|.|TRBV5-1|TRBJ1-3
TGCGCCAGCAGCTTCGGGTTAGCCCTTGTCCCCGGAGGTTCTGGAAACACCATATATTTT
CASSFGLALVPGGSGNTIYF
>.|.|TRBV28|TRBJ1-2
TGTGCCAGCAGTTCGGGGGGGTGGGGCTACACCTTC
CASSSGGWGYTF
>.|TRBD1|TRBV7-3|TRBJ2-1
TGTGCCAGCAGCTTATCCGGGACAGAGTACAATGAGCAGTTCTTC
CASSLSGTEYNEQFF
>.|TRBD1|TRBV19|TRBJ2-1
TGTGCCAGTAGTAGAGGACAGGGCTCTATCTCCTACAATGAGCAGTTCTTC
CASSRGQGSISYNEQFF
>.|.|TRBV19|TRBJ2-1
TGTGCCAGTACCAGGGAGAGCTCCTACAATGAGCAGTTCTTC
CASTRESSYNEQFF
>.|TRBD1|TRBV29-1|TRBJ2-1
TGCAGCGCTTACAGGGGAGTGTCCTACAATGAGCAGTTCTTC
CSAYRGVSYNEQFF
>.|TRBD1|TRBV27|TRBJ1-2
TGTGCCAGCAGTCGGACAGGGAACTATGGCTACACCTTC
CASSRTGNYGYTF
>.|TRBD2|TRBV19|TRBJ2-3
TGTGCCAGTGGGAGGACTAGCGGGGGGACAGATACGCAGTATTTT
CASGRTSGGTDTQYF
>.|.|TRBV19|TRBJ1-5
TGTGCCAGTAGTATTCACGGGATTAATCAGCCCCAGCATTTT
CASSIHGINQPQHF
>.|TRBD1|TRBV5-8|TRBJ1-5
TGTGCCAGCAACCAGTTCGGACAGGGTCAGAATCAGCCCCAGCATTTT
CASNQFGQGQNQPQHF
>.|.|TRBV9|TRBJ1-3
TGTGCCAGCAGCGTAGAGGGATCTGGAAACACCATATATTTT
CASSVEGSGNTIYF
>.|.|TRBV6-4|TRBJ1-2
TGTGCCAGCAGTGACACACCCCAGGCTTTTGCGAATGGCTACACCTTC
CASSDTPQAFANGYTF
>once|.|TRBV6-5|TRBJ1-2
TGTGCCAGCAGTTCACTTGCCGCTAACTATGGCTACACCTTC
CASSSLAANYGYTF
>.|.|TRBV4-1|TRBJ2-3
TGCGCCAGCAGCCCTCCCGGGGGGACATCAGATACGCAGTATTTT
CASSPPGGTSDTQYF
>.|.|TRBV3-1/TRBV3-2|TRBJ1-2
TGTGCCAGCAGCCAACCGCCAAGCAGGGCGGCCACTAACTATGGCTACACCTTC
CASSQPPSRAATNYGYTF
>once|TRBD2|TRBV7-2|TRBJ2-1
TGTGCTAGTAGGAAGCGGGGGACGTTTGATGATGAGCAGTTCTTC
CASRKRGTFDDEQFF
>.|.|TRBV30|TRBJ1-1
TGTGCCTGGAGTGCGGGCAGGCAGTCGATGGTGACTGAAGCTTTCTTT
CAWSAGRQSMVTEAFF
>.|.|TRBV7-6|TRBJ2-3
TGTGCCAGCAGCTTGGGGGGTCCAGGATCAGATACGCAGTATTTT
CASSLGGPGSDTQYF
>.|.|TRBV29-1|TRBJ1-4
TGCAGCGTTTCTTTTCGTTGGGCGACTAATGAAAAACTGTTTTTT
CSVSFRWATNEKLFF
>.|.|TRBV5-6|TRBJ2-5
TGTGCCAGCAGCTTAGTGTCTCCCCCAGAGACCCAGTACTTC
CASSLVSPPETQYF
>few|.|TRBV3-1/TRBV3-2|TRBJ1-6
TGTGCCAGCGGCGAGAGGTCACCCCTCCACTTT
CASGERSPLHF
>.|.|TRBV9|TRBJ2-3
TGTGCCAGCAGCGCCGGTACCACAGGGTTTTTTTCCTCGGGTACGCAGTATTTT
CASSAGTTGFFSSGTQYF
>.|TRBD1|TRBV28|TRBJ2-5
TGTGCCAGCAGTGATATACAGGGGGCAGCGGAGACCCAGTACTTC
CASSDIQGAAETQYF
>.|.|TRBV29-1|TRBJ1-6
TGCAGCGCGCAGGAAAACTATAATTCACCCCTCCACTTT
CSAQENYNSPLHF
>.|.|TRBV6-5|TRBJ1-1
TGTGCCAGCACCAACCCAGGGACCACTGAAGCTTTCTTT
CASTNPGTTEAFF